The clone carrying this TCR beta chain was observed many times. The antigen is undetermined. These data originate in a study of T cells after yellow fever vaccination. Whole-study results and caveats: The secondary response was weaker, and its peak arrived faster, on day 5 versus 15.

Each CDR3 protein gets one entry after TCRdb re-called the 5' RACE reads with MiXCR. The repertoire holds 250,000 or so distinct CDR3 sequences, with roughly 3.7% as singletons. The CDR3 contains 12 residues. V dropped 8 bases and J dropped 2 bases, with 9 bases sitting between them. The germline V gene encodes CDR1 KGHSH and CDR2 LQKENI. The rearrangement uses TRBV18 and TRBJ1-2; D is unclear. The clonotype comes from a man between 18 and 35 years old who received the YFV17D yellow fever vaccine. The sample was PBMCs, taken 15 days after the yellow fever booster vaccination. CDR3 sequence (DNA): TGTGCCAGCGCCACCTCAAACTATGGCTACACCTTC. It specifies CASATSNYGYTF.